This T cell receptor beta chain was recovered during a study of cytomegalovirus exposure and HLA in healthy donors. Overall study findings and caveats: Across donors, most TCRs were seen rarely, yet some public ones were widespread. TCR beta chains numbering 164 were designated cytomegalovirus-associated. With high specificity and sensitivity, the classifier reportedly diagnosed cytomegalovirus status.

The protocol was immunoSEQ multiplex PCR, while the TCRdb copy is restricted to in-frame clones and leaves out a portion. The sample gives tens of thousands of clones, around 93% of which show up once; around 3.2% is in the top ten. Details on this clone: Its target is not known.

This CDR3 has 15 amino acids. Trimming took 4 bases from V and 5 from J, leaving 17 bases between them. The germline gives CDR1 SNHLY, CDR2 FYNNEI. Sequenced sample: PBMCs. This clonotype was obtained from a man aged 18 to 29 in good health and CMV-seronegative. V is TRBV2 and J is TRBJ1-2; D possibly corresponds to TRBD1 (5 bases). The CDR3 reads CASSASDISGYGYTF. The CDR3 DNA is TGTGCCAGCAGTGCTTCGGACATTTCCGGATATGGCTACACCTTC.